This T cell receptor beta chain was recorded in a study of T cells in Graves' hyperthyroidism and ophthalmopathy. Points from the study as a whole: Researchers found most expanded thyroid clonotypes above 0.001 in blood as well.

Clinical symptoms, serum thyroxine, TRAb, thyroid ultrasound and orbital computed tomography established diagnosis. RNA transcripts provided the source from which TCR beta CDR3 regions were amplified. The HTBI primer set served for first-round RT-PCR of the TCR CDR3. From the multiplex PCR reads, TCRdb called clonotypes with MiXCR, one entry per CDR3 protein. This sample has fewer than 750,000 distinct CDR3 sequences, with about half found just once. Of note for this clonotype: Its antigen is unidentified.

Germline values: CDR1 SGHTA, CDR2 FQGNSA. The V gene lost 5 bases and the J gene lost 2 bases, with 19 bases spanning the gap. The CDR3 runs to 16 residues. The sequencing sample was made of peripheral blood or thyroid tissue (not recorded which). The chain uses TRBV7-2 and TRBJ2-7; D is ambiguous. The receptor was isolated from a woman under 30 with Graves' hyperthyroidism. The CDR3 protein is CASSVVVTHQPYEQYF. The CDR3 region has the DNA TGTGCCAGCAGCGTTGTGGTCACTCATCAACCCTACGAGCAGTACTTC. The entire variable domain, with the rest obtained from reference TRBV7-2 and TRBJ2-7, is as follows: GAGVSQSPSNKVTEKGKDVELRCDPISGHTALYWYRQSLGQGLEFLIYFQGNSAPDKSGLPSDRFSAERTGGSVSTLTIQRTQQEDSAVYLCASSVVVTHQPYEQYFGPGTRLTVT.